The 12 T cell receptor beta chains below come from one sample, sequenced in a study of identical twins. TCRdb re-derived calls from the 5' RACE reads in MiXCR, one entry per CDR3 protein. The data hold under 350,000 distinct CDR3 sequences, with roughly 9.7% observed a single time. This same sample was also taken into another study, of yellow fever vaccine responses in identical twins.

Sequenced input: CD8+ T cells sorted from blood. All receptors derive from a woman between 18 and 30 years old in good health.

This clonotype came up a few times. The chain uses TRBV7-9 and TRBJ1-2, with TRBD1 as a possible D gene (6 bases). Per germline, CDR1 SEHNR and CDR2 FQNEAQ (reference sequence). The CDR3 is 17 amino acids. Trimming pared 4 bases from V and 0 bases from J, leaving 18 bases between. The CDR3 reads CASSSVDSPVANYGYTF. The CDR3 DNA reads TGTGCCAGCAGCTCGGTGGACAGTCCCGTAGCTAACTATGGCTACACCTTC.

V usage is TRBV20-1 and J usage is TRBJ2-7; D possibly matches TRBD1 or TRBD2 (5 bases each). V lost 1 base, J lost 0 bases, and 10 bases lay in between. The length of the CDR3 is 14 residues. CDR1 DFQATT and CDR2 SNEGSKA come from the germline V gene (reference sequence). Written as DNA, the CDR3 is TGCAGTGCTAGAGGTGAGGGGAGCTCCTACGAGCAGTACTTC. It codes for CSARGEGSSYEQYF.

This sequence joins TRBV23-1 and TRBJ2-1; possibly TRBD1 for D (8 bases). TRBV23-1 is an ORF for which the function is uncertain. The CDR3 contains 20 residues. Trimming cost V 3 bases and J 5 bases, with 29 bases left between them. The CDR3 sequence: CASSHRDRPSLAERDNEQFF. The CDR3, as DNA: TGCGCCAGCAGTCATCGGGACAGGCCCAGCCTAGCGGAGAGGGACAATGAGCAGTTCTTC.

The sample holds many counts of this clonotype. This CDR3 reads CASSQDGAGGSYEQYF. CDR3 nucleotides: TGTGCCAGCAGCCAAGACGGGGCGGGAGGATCCTACGAGCAGTACTTC. V gene TRBV4-2 combines with J gene TRBJ2-7; TRBD2 aligns across 8 bases. Germline CDR1 LGHNA, CDR2 YNFKEQ. The length of the CDR3 is 16 residues. V lost 0 bases, J lost 1 base, and 5 bases stayed unmatched.

This clonotype has only a few counts. The rearrangement uses TRBV6-1 and TRBJ2-2, with TRBD2 matching over 9 bases. Looked up from germline, CDR1 is MNHNS and CDR2 is SASEGT. V was clipped by 5 bases and J by 7 bases; unmatched bases: 11. The CDR3 loop spans 16 amino acids. In DNA, the CDR3 is TGTGCCAGCAGTACCGGGGCGGGAGGGCCGGGCGGGGAGCTGTTTTTT. Amino acids: CASSTGAGGPGGELFF.

In this sample, this clonotype turned up many times. The chain carries TRBV7-2 and TRBJ2-7; 12 positions match TRBD2. J gave up 2 bases and V 4 bases, and 3 bases lay outside the gene matches. The CDR3 extends over 15 amino acids. Germline loops: CDR1 SGHTA, CDR2 FQGNSA. CDR3 sequence: CASSSTSGGTYEQYF. The CDR3 DNA sequence: TGTGCCAGCAGCTCGACTAGCGGGGGTACCTACGAGCAGTACTTC.

The chain couples TRBV11-2 to TRBJ2-7; D might be TRBD2 (6 bases). This CDR3 region has 15 residues. Germline CDR1 and CDR2: SGHAT and FQNNGV. Between the trimmed V and J ends, which lost 4 bases and 0 bases, there was a span of 13 bases. In nucleotides, the CDR3 is TGTGCCAGCAGCTCCGATAGCGGCCCCTCCTACGAGCAGTACTTC. Translated, it gives CASSSDSGPSYEQYF.

This clonotype was counted at least ten times. J is TRBJ2-3 and V is TRBV11-2; no clear D gene. Germline-derived CDR1 and CDR2 are SGHAT and FQNNGV. The CDR3 contains 17 residues. V lost 1 base to trimming and J lost 0 bases, with 14 bases between them. CDR3 bases: TGTGCCAGCAGCTTAGGGGCAGCTGCAACTAGCACAGATACGCAGTATTTT. Protein: CASSLGAAATSTDTQYF.

This clonotype was counted only a few times. The rearrangement links TRBV2 to TRBJ2-7; D is possibly TRBD1 (5 bases). V was clipped by 2 bases and J by 3 bases, with 14 bases between them. The CDR3 is 15 amino acids. The germline gives CDR1 SNHLY, CDR2 FYNNEI. CDR3 bases: TGTGCCAGCAGTGAATGGGCAGGGAATGACTACGAGCAGTACTTC. Amino acid sequence: CASSEWAGNDYEQYF.

This chain links TRBV7-9 with TRBJ2-2, with D possibly TRBD2 on 5 matching bases. The CDR3 length is 15 residues. Looked up from germline, CDR1 is SEHNR and CDR2 is FQNEAQ (reference sequence). V lost 3 bases to trimming and J lost 7 bases, with 15 bases between them. In nucleotides, the CDR3 is TGTGCCAGCAGCTTGGTGGATCTAGCTGGCGGGGAGCTGTTTTTT. It is translated as CASSLVDLAGGELFF.

A remark on this clonotype: The junction departs from germline at one end; a sequencing error may be responsible. V is TRBV2 and J is TRBJ1-4; D unclear. This CDR3 region has 13 residues. The V gene's germline CDR1 is SNHLY and CDR2 FYNNEI. The CDR3, as DNA: TGTGCCAGCGGGGAGGGAGTCAATGGAAAACTGTTTTTT. Protein sequence: CASGEGVNGKLFF.

This clonotype was observed at least ten times. The chain uses TRBV6-1 and TRBJ2-3; D perhaps matches TRBD1 (6 bases). Trimming stripped 4 bases from V and 0 bases from J, with 8 bases between. The CDR3 is 14 residues long. Germline V lookup: CDR1 MNHNS, CDR2 SASEGT. This chain's CDR3 is CASSGQGSTDTQYF. In DNA, the CDR3 is TGTGCCAGCAGTGGGCAGGGGAGCACAGATACGCAGTATTTT.